This T cell receptor (beta chain) was identified in a study of Graves' ophthalmopathy and Graves' hyperthyroidism. The CDR3 runs 14 residues. V lost 0 bases, J lost 8 bases, and 13 bases lay in between. Germline assignment: CDR1 DFQATT and CDR2 SNEGSKA (reference sequence). Orbital computed tomography, together with clinical symptoms, serum thyroxine, TRAb and thyroid ultrasound, was used for diagnosis. Amplified material comprised TCR beta CDR3 regions derived from RNA transcripts. An opening RT-PCR round employed HTBI primers and preceded a second-round multiplex PCR. Each CDR3 protein gets one entry after TCRdb re-called the multiplex PCR reads with MiXCR. Found here are almost 750,000 distinct CDR3 sequences, 35% to 50% of them singletons; the top ten hold 44%.

The chain combines TRBV20-1 with TRBJ1-4; D gene unclear. This clonotype was obtained from an adult man with Graves' ophthalmopathy. The source material was peripheral blood. DNA of the CDR3: TGCAGTGCTAGAGATCAACTAACTAGAGAAAAACTGTTTTTT. This codes for CSARDQLTREKLFF.